This is a list of T cell receptor beta chains from one sample in a study of OX40 agonist ivuxolimab in advanced cancers. Generated by immunoSEQ multiplex PCR, the TCRdb table keeps only in-frame clones and is missing some. Of fewer than 100,000 clones in the sample, around four fifths were seen once. The sequencing used CD4+ or CD8+ T cells sorted from blood, collected in a trial of the OX40 agonist ivuxolimab. Receptors were obtained from an adult with an advanced solid tumor such as melanoma, head and neck, liver or kidney cancer. CDR3s include the opening cysteine and the closing phenylalanine or tryptophan. A D gene is named only where the DNA matches it firmly. Only part of the rows carry a size: once, few, many, or a class if the clone is expanded.

TRBV2	TRBD2	TRBJ2-1	-	CASSERGGSYNEQFF	TGTGCCAGCAGCGAGCGGGGGGGCTCCTACAATGAGCAGTTCTTC
TRBV4-3	TRBD2	TRBJ2-3	-	CASSQDIRMSGGTDTQYF	TGCGCCAGCAGCCAAGATATAAGGATGAGCGGGGGCACAGATACGCAGTATTTT
TRBV5-3	TRBD2	TRBJ2-7	-	CARSPLVMREAYEQYF	TGTGCCAGAAGCCCTCTCGTTATGCGGGAGGCCTACGAGCAGTACTTC
TRBV6-5	-	TRBJ1-2	-	CASSYSIPLDNYGYTF	TGTGCCAGCAGTTACTCTATCCCCCTGGATAACTATGGCTACACCTTC
TRBV11-2	-	TRBJ1-1	-	CASSLDRGRDAFF	TGTGCCAGCAGCTTAGATCGGGGCAGGGACGCTTTCTTT
TRBV2	-	TRBJ1-1	-	CATALDLTEAFF	TGTGCCACGGCCCTGGATTTAACTGAAGCTTTCTTT
TRBV4-1	-	TRBJ2-1	-	CASSQRGREFF	TGCGCCAGCAGCCAAAGGGGACGGGAGTTCTTC
TRBV2	-	TRBJ1-5	-	CASSQTWSNQPQHF	TGTGCCAGCAGTCAAACGTGGAGCAATCAGCCCCAGCATTTT
TRBV10-1	-	TRBJ2-1	once	CASSDSEGSDEQFF	TGCGCCAGCAGTGATTCGGAAGGTTCGGATGAGCAGTTCTTC
TRBV28	-	TRBJ1-1	-	CASIGVRGAFF	TGTGCCAGCATCGGCGTCCGAGGGGCTTTCTTT
TRBV2	TRBD1	TRBJ2-1	once	CASSENRGHYNEQFF	TGTGCCAGCAGTGAAAACAGGGGGCACTACAATGAGCAGTTCTTC
TRBV30	-	TRBJ1-3	-	CAWSPEMVTRNTIYF	TGTGCCTGGAGCCCCGAGATGGTTACGCGAAACACCATATATTTT
TRBV9	TRBD2	TRBJ2-3	-	CASSKSSGRTDTQYF	TGTGCCAGCAGTAAATCTAGCGGGAGAACAGATACGCAGTATTTT
TRBV28	-	TRBJ1-2	-	CASSSPTTYGYTF	TGTGCCAGCAGTTCACCTACCACATATGGCTACACCTTC
TRBV5-1	-	TRBJ1-1	-	CASSQQGNTEAFF	TGCGCCAGCAGTCAACAGGGGAACACTGAAGCTTTCTTT
TRBV19	-	TRBJ2-3	-	CASGTTTDTQYF	TGTGCCTCCGGGACCACCACAGATACGCAGTATTTT
TRBV5-1	-	TRBJ2-7	-	CASSQTYEQYF	TGCGCCAGCAGCCAAACCTACGAGCAGTACTTC
TRBV7-9	TRBD1	TRBJ1-2	-	CASNPGQANYGYTF	TGTGCCAGCAACCCGGGACAGGCGAACTATGGCTACACCTTC
TRBV20-1	-	TRBJ1-1	-	CSASPGLEAFF	TGCAGTGCTAGTCCGGGACTTGAAGCTTTCTTT